Listed below are T cell receptor beta chains from one sample, sequenced in a study of blood T cell repertoires in COVID-19. Only in-frame clones appear in the TCRdb table, and some are missing; sequencing was by immunoSEQ multiplex PCR. There are about 270,000 clones in the sample; approximately 84% occur only once, and around 1.6% lies in the top ten. The sequencing sample was made of peripheral blood. These receptors all come from a human donor with COVID-19, enrolled during active disease. The donor label of this sample is uncertain. The CDR3 runs from the conserved cysteine through the conserved F or W. D genes are given only for firm matches. Clone size is not always given. Where it is, it says once, few, many or a class for expanded clones.

v_gene	d_gene	abundance	j_gene	CDR3nt	CDR3aa
TRBV7-6	TRBD1	.	TRBJ1-2	TGTGCCAGCAGCCGACGTCCCGGGACAGGGAATTCATATGGCTACACCTTC	CASSRRPGTGNSYGYTF
TRBV2	.	.	TRBJ1-5	TGTGCCAGCAGTGAAGGACAGAATCAGCCCCAGCATTTT	CASSEGQNQPQHF
TRBV19	TRBD1	.	TRBJ2-2	TGTGCCAGTAGTTCGGGACAGGGGAACACCGGGGAGCTGTTTTTT	CASSSGQGNTGELFF
TRBV11-1	TRBD1	once	TRBJ2-7	TGTGCCAGCAGCTTTCCGGGACAGGGCTACGAGCAGTACTTC	CASSFPGQGYEQYF
TRBV3-1/TRBV3-2	.	.	TRBJ1-6	TGTGCCAGCAGCGAAAGAGGCTTCGGAGATAATTCACCCCTCCACTTT	CASSERGFGDNSPLHF
TRBV7-3	TRBD2	once	TRBJ2-2	TGTGCCAGCAGCCGAGGGACTAGCGGTCTGGGCGGGGAGCTGTTTTTT	CASSRGTSGLGGELFF
TRBV19	TRBD1	.	TRBJ1-4	TGTGCCAGTAGTGCACGACAGGGGACTAATGAAAAACTGTTTTTT	CASSARQGTNEKLFF
TRBV28	.	.	TRBJ2-7	TGTGCCAGCAGTCCACCCCCCGGGTCCGAGCAGTACTTC	CASSPPPGSEQYF
TRBV11-2	.	.	TRBJ1-1	TGTGCCAGCAGCTTAGGAGGCCGGGACACCTCACGTTGGGACACTGAAGCTTTCTTT	CASSLGGRDTSRWDTEAFF
TRBV27	.	.	TRBJ1-5	TGTGCCAGCAGTCTGTGGGGGGGACCGGGCAATCAGCCCCAGCATTTT	CASSLWGGPGNQPQHF
TRBV7-3	.	.	TRBJ2-3	TGTGCCAGCAGCTTGGGTGCCACGGGAGAATCAGATACGCAGTATTTT	CASSLGATGESDTQYF
TRBV7-2	.	.	TRBJ2-1	TGTGCCAGCAGCACCCGACTAGTCAACAATGAGCAGTTCTTC	CASSTRLVNNEQFF
TRBV5-1	.	.	TRBJ2-5	TGCGCCAGCAGCATCCTCTCAGAGACCCAGTACTTC	CASSILSETQYF
TRBV6-2/TRBV6-3	TRBD2	.	TRBJ2-2	TGTGCCAGCAGTCTTATGGGGACTAGCGGACCCGGGGAGCTGTTTTTT	CASSLMGTSGPGELFF
TRBV19	.	.	TRBJ2-1	TGTGCCAGTAGCAGGGGATACAATGAGCAGTTCTTC	CASSRGYNEQFF
TRBV7-2	TRBD2	once	TRBJ2-7	TGTGCCAGCAGCCCCCCGGGACTAGCGGCAGGGGTTAGCGACTACGAGCAGTACTTC	CASSPPGLAAGVSDYEQYF
TRBV7-3	TRBD2	.	TRBJ2-5	TGTGCCAGCAGCTCCCTAGCGGGAGGGCCGGAGACCCAGTACTTC	CASSSLAGGPETQYF
TRBV7-9	.	once	TRBJ2-7	TGTGCCAGCAGCTTAGCGAGCGGGCACTCCTACGAGCAGTACTTC	CASSLASGHSYEQYF
TRBV27	TRBD2	once	TRBJ2-7	TGTGCCAGCAGCCCCCCTCTGGGACTAGCGGGGGCCTCCTACGAGCAGTACTTC	CASSPPLGLAGASYEQYF
TRBV7-2	.	once	TRBJ1-5	TGTGCCAGCAGCCCCGAGGGTAGCAATCAGCCCCAGCATTTT	CASSPEGSNQPQHF
TRBV30	.	.	TRBJ1-3	TGTGCCTGGAGGGACTCCGGGCCTGGAAACACCATATATTTT	CAWRDSGPGNTIYF
TRBV7-3	TRBD1	.	TRBJ2-5	TGTGCCAGCAGCCGGGACAGGGACCAGACCCAGTACTTC	CASSRDRDQTQYF
TRBV5-1	TRBD1	.	TRBJ1-2	TGCGCCAGCAATGAGCCAGGGGGGTTCTACACCTTC	CASNEPGGFYTF
TRBV28	.	.	TRBJ1-2	TGTGCCAGCAGTCCCACCGGGACACCGGGCGGCTACACCTTC	CASSPTGTPGGYTF
TRBV20-1	.	.	TRBJ2-3	TGCAGTGCTAGTCCTTCGGTCGATTCGACAGATACGCAGTATTTT	CSASPSVDSTDTQYF
TRBV21-1	.	.	TRBJ2-2	TGTGCCAGCAGCAATTACGGACAGCAAGGGGAGCTGTTTTTT	CASSNYGQQGELFF
TRBV28	.	.	TRBJ1-2	TGTGCCAGCAGTTTTGGGGGTGGGAGGAGCTATGGCTACACCTTC	CASSFGGGRSYGYTF
TRBV4-1	TRBD2	.	TRBJ2-1	TGCGCCAGCAGCCAAGCGGGGGGCTCCTACAATGAGCAGTTCTTC	CASSQAGGSYNEQFF
TRBV7-3	TRBD1	few	TRBJ2-7	TGTGCCAGCAGCTCAACAGGGGGCTCCTACGAGCAGTACTTC	CASSSTGGSYEQYF
TRBV2	.	few	TRBJ1-1	TGTGCCAGCAGTGTTCGTCTCCCCCCTGAAGCTTTCTTT	CASSVRLPPEAFF
TRBV28	TRBD1	.	TRBJ2-7	TGTGCCAGCAGCCCCCCGGGACAGGGGCGCGAGCAGTACTTC	CASSPPGQGREQYF
TRBV7-2	TRBD2	.	TRBJ2-1	TGTGCCAGCAGCTTAGTACTAGCGGGATCAAATGAGCAGTTCTTC	CASSLVLAGSNEQFF
TRBV6-5	TRBD2	.	TRBJ2-3	TGTGCCAGCAGTTACACTAGCGGGAGTTATACAGATACGCAGTATTTT	CASSYTSGSYTDTQYF
TRBV6-5	.	.	TRBJ2-7	TGTGCCAGCAGTTCCACCCGGGAGTGGCCTCGACAGTACTTC	CASSSTREWPRQYF
TRBV9	.	.	TRBJ1-2	TGTGCCAGTCGATCCAGGGAATCCTATGGCTACACCTTC	CASRSRESYGYTF
TRBV5-1	TRBD2	.	TRBJ2-1	TGCGCCAGCAGCCTTACCGGGACTAGCGGGAGGGGGTCCTACAATGAGCAGTTCTTC	CASSLTGTSGRGSYNEQFF
TRBV5-1	TRBD1	once	TRBJ2-3	TGCGCCAGCAGCACGGGACAGAGTAGCACAGATACGCAGTATTTT	CASSTGQSSTDTQYF
TRBV11-3	.	.	TRBJ2-2	TGTGCCAGCCCCCTGTCGATAGCGGCGGGGGAGCTGTTTTTT	CASPLSIAAGELFF
TRBV7-2	.	.	TRBJ2-5	TGTGCCAGCAGCCCATACCCACGGGAGACCCAGTACTTC	CASSPYPRETQYF
TRBV6-2/TRBV6-3	.	few	TRBJ1-2	TGTGCCAGCAGTATACCCGGCCGGGATAACTATGGCTACACCTTC	CASSIPGRDNYGYTF
TRBV5-1	.	once	TRBJ1-5	TGCGCCAGCAGCTTAAACACAGGGAGCAATCAGCCCCAGCATTTT	CASSLNTGSNQPQHF
TRBV2	.	few	TRBJ1-6	TGTGCCAGCAGGCCACAGAATTCACCCCTCCACTTT	CASRPQNSPLHF
TRBV6-5	TRBD2	.	TRBJ2-3	TGTGCCAGCAGTCTAGCGGGAGGGCGAAATACGCAGTATTTT	CASSLAGGRNTQYF
TRBV7-6	.	.	TRBJ2-5	TGTGCCAGCAGCTTAGCCCCTGAGCGGAGGGGAAAGACCCAGTACTTC	CASSLAPERRGKTQYF
TRBV7-9	TRBD1	.	TRBJ1-1	TGTGCCGCGTCCGGGACAGGGGAAACTGAAGCTTTCTTT	CAASGTGETEAFF
TRBV14	.	.	TRBJ2-2	TGTGCCAGCAGCTCGCGAACGAGCGGGGAGCTGTTTTTT	CASSSRTSGELFF
TRBV9	.	few	TRBJ2-1	TGTGCCAGCAGCGTAGGAAGGGGGGCGGGAGCCTACAATGAGCAGTTCTTC	CASSVGRGAGAYNEQFF